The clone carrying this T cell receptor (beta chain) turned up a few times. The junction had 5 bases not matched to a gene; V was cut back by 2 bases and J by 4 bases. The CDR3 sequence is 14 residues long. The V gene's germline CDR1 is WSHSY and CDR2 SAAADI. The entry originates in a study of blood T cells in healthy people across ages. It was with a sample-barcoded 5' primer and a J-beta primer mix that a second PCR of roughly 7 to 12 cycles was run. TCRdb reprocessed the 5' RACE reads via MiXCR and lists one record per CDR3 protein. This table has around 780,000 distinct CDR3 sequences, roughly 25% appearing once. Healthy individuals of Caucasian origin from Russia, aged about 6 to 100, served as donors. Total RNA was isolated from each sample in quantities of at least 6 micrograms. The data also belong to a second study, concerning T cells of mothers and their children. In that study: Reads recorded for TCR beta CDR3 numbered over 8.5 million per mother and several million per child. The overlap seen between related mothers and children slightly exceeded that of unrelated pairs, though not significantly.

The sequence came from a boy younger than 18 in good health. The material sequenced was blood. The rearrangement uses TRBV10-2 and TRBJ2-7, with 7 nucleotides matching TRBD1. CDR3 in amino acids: CASSEVTGWYEQYF. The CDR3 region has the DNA TGCGCCAGCAGTGAGGTGACAGGGTGGTACGAGCAGTACTTC.